This T cell receptor beta chain was retrieved from a study of beta chain features in type 1 diabetes. Turning to the study itself: Healthy donors and patients showed comparable age, gender and cell yields. Overall study findings and caveats: When VDJ junctions were examined, type 1 diabetes patients showed fewer insertions and more deletions. Type 1 diabetes patients showed a moderate but significant shortening of TCRB CDR3s in all four CD4+ subsets.

Germline loops: CDR1 GTSNPN, CDR2 SVGIG (reference sequence). Trimming left V 5 bases short and J 3 bases short, with 13 bases between. The CDR3 is made up of 13 amino acids. The isolated RNA, all of it, was reverse transcribed, so expressed TCRB transcripts were what got sequenced. Some clones are missing from TCRdb's copy, which holds only in-frame ones; the method was immunoSEQ multiplex PCR. Of just under 150,000 clones listed, approximately 13% are singletons. This clone was seen only a few times. What it recognizes is unknown. Material for sequencing was central memory CD4+ T cells from blood. The sequence was obtained from a man between 18 and 29 years old with type 1 diabetes. This chain links TRBV30 with TRBJ1-1; possibly TRBD1 for D (6 bases). The chain's CDR3 is CAWGRQADTEAFF. CDR3 bases: TGTGCCTGGGGCCGACAGGCGGACACTGAAGCTTTCTTT.